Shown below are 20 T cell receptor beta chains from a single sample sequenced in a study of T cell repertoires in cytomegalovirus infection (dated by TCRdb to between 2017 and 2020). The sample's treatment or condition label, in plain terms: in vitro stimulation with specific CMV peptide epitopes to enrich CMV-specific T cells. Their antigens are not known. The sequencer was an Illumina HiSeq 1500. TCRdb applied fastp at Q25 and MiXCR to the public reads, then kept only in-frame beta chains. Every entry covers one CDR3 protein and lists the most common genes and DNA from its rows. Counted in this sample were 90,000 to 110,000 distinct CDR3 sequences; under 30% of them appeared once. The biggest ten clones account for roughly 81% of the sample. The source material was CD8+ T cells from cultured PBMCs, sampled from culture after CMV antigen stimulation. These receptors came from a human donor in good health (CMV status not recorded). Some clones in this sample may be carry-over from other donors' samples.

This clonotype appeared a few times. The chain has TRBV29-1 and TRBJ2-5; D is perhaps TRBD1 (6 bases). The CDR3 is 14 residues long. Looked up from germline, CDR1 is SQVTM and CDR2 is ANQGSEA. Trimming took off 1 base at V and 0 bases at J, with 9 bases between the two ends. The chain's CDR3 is CSVEGGQYQETQYF. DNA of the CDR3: TGCAGCGTTGAAGGAGGACAGTACCAAGAGACCCAGTACTTC.

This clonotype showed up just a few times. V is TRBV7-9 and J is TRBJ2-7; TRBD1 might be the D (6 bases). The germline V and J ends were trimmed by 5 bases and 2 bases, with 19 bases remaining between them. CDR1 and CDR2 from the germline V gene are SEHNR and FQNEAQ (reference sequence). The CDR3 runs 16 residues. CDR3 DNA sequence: TGTGCCAGCAGCCCGAATAGAGGGGACAATGCCTACGAGCAGTACTTC. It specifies CASSPNRGDNAYEQYF.

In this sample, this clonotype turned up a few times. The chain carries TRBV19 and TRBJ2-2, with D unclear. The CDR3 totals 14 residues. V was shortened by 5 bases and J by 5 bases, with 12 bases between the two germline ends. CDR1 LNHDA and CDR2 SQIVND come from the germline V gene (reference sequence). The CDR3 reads CASSFLQPTGELFF. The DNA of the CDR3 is TGTGCCAGTAGTTTTTTACAGCCTACCGGGGAGCTGTTTTTT.

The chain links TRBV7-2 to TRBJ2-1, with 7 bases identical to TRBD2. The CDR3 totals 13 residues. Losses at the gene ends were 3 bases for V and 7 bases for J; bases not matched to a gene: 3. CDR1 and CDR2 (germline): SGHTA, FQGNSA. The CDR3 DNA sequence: TGTGCCAGCAGCTTGATGGGGGGGAATGAGCAGTTCTTC. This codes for CASSLMGGNEQFF.

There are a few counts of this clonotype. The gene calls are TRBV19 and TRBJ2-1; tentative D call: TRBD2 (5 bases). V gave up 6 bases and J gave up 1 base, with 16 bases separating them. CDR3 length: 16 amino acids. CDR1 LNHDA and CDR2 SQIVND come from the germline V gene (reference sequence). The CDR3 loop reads CASSNLAWESYNEQFF. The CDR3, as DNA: TGTGCCAGTAGCAACCTAGCCTGGGAGTCCTACAATGAGCAGTTCTTC.

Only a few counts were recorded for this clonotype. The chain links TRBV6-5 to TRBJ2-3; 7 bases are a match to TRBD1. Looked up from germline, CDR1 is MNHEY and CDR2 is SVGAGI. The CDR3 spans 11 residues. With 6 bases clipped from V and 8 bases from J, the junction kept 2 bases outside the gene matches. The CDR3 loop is CASRTGSTQYF. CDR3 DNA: TGTGCCAGCAGGACAGGGTCTACGCAGTATTTT.

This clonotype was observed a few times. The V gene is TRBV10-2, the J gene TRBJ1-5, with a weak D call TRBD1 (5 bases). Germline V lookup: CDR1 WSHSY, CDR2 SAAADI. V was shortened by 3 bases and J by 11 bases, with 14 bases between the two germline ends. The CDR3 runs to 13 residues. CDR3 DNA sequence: TGCGCCAGCAGTGACGGGTGGGGGGTGGCCCAGCATTTT. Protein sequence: CASSDGWGVAQHF.

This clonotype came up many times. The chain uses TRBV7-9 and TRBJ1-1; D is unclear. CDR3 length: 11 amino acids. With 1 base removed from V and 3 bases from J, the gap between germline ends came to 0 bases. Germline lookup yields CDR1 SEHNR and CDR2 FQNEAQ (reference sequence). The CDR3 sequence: CASSLDTEAFF. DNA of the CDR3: TGTGCCAGCAGCTTAGACACTGAAGCTTTCTTT.

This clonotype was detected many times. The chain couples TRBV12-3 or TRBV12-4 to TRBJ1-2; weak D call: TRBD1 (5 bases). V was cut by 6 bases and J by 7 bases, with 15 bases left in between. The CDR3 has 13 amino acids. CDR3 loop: CASSSPPGTGYTF. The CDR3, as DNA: TGTGCCAGCAGCTCTCCCCCAGGGACTGGCTACACCTTC.

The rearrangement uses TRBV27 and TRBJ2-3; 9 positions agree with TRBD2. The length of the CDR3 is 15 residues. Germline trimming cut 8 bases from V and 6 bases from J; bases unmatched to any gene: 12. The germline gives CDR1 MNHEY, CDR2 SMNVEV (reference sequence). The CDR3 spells CASAAGTSSPDTQYF. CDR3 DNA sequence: TGTGCCAGCGCAGCCGGGACTAGCTCCCCGGATACGCAGTATTTT.

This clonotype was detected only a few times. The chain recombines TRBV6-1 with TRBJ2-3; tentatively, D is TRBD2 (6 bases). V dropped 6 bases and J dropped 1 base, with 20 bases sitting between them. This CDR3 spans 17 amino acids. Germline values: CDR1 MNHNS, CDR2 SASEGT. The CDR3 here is CASSPFGAGSRTDTQYF. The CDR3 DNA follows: TGTGCCAGCAGCCCCTTCGGGGCGGGGAGCCGCACAGATACGCAGTATTTT.

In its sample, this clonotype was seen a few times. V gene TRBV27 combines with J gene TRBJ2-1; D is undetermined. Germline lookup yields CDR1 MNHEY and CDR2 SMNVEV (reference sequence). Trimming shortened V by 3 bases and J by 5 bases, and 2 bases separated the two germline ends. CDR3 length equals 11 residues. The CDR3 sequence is CASSLNNEQFF. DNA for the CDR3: TGTGCCAGCAGTTTGAACAATGAGCAGTTCTTC.

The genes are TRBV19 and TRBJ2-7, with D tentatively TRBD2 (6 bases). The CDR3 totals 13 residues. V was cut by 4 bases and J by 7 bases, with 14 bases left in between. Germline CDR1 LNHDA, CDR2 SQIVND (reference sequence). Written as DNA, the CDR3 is TGTGCCAGTAGTAGCAGGTCGGGAGAGGAGCAGTACTTC. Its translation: CASSSRSGEEQYF. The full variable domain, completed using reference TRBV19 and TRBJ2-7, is DGGITQSPKYLFRKEGQNVTLSCEQNLNHDAMYWYRQDPGQGLRLIYYSQIVNDFQKGDIAEGYSVSREKKESFPLTVTSAQKNPTAFYLCASSSRSGEEQYFGPGTRLTVT.

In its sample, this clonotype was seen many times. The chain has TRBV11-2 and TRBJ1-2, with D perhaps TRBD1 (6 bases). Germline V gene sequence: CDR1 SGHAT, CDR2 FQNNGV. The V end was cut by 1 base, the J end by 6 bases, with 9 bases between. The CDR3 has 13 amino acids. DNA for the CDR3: TGTGCCAGCAGCTTAGGGACAGAGGATGGCTACACCTTC. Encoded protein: CASSLGTEDGYTF.

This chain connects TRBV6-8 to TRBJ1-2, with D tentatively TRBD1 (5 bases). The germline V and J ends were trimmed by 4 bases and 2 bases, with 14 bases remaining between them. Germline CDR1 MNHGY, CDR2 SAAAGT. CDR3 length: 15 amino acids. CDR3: CASSSLGGGNYGYTF. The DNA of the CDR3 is TGTGCCAGCAGTTCGCTCGGGGGGGGGAACTATGGCTACACCTTC.

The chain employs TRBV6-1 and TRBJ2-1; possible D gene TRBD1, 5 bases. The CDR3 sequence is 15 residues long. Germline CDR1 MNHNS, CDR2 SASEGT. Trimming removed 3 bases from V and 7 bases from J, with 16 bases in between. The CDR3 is CASSETDGDSNEQFF. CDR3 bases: TGTGCCAGCAGTGAGACAGATGGAGATAGTAATGAGCAGTTCTTC.

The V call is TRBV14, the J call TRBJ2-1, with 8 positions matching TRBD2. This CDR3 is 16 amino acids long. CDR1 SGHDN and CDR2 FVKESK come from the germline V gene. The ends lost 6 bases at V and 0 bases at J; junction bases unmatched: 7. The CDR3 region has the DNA TGTGCCAGCAGTGATACTAGCGGTAGCTCCTACAATGAGCAGTTCTTC. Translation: CASSDTSGSSYNEQFF.

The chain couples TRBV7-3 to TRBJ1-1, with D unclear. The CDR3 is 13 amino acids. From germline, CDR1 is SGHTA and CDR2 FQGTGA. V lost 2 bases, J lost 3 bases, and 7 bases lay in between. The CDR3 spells CASSLVADTEAFF. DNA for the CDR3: TGTGCCAGCAGCTTAGTGGCGGACACTGAAGCTTTCTTT.

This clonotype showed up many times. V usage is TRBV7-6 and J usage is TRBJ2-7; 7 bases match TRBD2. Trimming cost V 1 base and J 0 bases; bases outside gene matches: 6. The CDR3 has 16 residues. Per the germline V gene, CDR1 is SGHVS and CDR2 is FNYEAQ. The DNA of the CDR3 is TGTGCCAGCAGCTTAGGGAAGGGACTATACTCCTACGAGCAGTACTTC. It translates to CASSLGKGLYSYEQYF.

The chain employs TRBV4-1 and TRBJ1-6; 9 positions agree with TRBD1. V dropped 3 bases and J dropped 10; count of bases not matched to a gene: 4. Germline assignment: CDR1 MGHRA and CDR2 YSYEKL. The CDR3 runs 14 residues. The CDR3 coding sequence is TGCGCCAGCAGCCACGGGACAGGGAGCTCACCCCTCCACTTT. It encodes CASSHGTGSSPLHF.